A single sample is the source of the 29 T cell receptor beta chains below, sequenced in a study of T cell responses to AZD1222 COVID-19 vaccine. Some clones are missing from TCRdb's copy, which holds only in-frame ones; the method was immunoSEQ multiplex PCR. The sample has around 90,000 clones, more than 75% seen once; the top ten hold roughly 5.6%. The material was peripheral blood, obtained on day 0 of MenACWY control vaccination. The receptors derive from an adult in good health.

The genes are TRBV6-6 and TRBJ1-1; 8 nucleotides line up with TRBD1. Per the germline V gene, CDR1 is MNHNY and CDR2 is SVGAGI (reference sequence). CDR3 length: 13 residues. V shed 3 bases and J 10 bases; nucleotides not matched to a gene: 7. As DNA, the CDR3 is TGTGCCAGCAGTTATGGACAGGGATTGGGAGCTTTCTTT. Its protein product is CASSYGQGLGAFF.

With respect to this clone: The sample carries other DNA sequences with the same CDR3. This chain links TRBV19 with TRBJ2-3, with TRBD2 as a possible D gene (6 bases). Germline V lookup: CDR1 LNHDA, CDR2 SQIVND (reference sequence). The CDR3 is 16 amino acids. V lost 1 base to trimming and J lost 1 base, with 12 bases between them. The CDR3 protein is CASSIGTGEGTDTQYF. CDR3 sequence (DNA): TGTGCCAGTAGTATAGGGACGGGAGAGGGCACAGATACGCAGTATTTT.

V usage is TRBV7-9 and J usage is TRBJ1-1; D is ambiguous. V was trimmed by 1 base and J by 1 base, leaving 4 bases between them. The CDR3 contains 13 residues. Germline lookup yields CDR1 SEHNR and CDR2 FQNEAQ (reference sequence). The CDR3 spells CASSLVGNTEAFF. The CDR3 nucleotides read TGTGCCAGCAGCTTAGTGGGGAACACTGAAGCTTTCTTT.

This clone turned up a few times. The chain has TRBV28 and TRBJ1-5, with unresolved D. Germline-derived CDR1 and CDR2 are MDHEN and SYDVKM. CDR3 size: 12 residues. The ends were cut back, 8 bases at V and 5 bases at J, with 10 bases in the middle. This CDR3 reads CASGSNDQPQHF. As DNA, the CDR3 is TGTGCCAGCGGATCAAACGATCAGCCCCAGCATTTT. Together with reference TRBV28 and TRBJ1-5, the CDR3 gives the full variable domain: DVKVTQSSRYLVKRTGEKVFLECVQDMDHENMFWYRQDPGLGLRLIYFSYDVKMKEKGDIPEGYSVSREKKERFSLILESASTNQTSMYLCASGSNDQPQHFGDGTRLSIL.

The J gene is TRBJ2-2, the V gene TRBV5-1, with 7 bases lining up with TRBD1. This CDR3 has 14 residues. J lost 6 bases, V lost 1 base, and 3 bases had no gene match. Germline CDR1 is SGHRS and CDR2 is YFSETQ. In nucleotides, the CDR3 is TGCGCCAGCAGCTTGTGGGACAGTTCCGGGGAGCTGTTTTTT. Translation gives CASSLWDSSGELFF.

The DNA for the CDR3 is TGTGCCAGCAGTCCCCGGACAGGGACCATCAATCAGCCCCAGCATTTT. This encodes CASSPRTGTINQPQHF. This chain connects TRBV28 to TRBJ1-5, with 8 bases that match TRBD1. The V and J ends lost 5 bases and 3 bases, in that order; junction bases with no gene match: 9. This CDR3 is built from 16 residues. Germline lookup yields CDR1 MDHEN and CDR2 SYDVKM.

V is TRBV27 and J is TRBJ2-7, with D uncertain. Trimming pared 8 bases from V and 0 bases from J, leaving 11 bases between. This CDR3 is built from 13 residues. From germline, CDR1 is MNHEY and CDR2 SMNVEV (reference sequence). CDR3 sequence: CASSQAPSYEQYF. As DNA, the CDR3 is TGTGCCAGCTCTCAGGCGCCCTCCTACGAGCAGTACTTC.

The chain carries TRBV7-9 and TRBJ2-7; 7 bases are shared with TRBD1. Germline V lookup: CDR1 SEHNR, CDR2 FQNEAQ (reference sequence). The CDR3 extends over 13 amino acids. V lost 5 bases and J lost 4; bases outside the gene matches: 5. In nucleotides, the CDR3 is TGTGCCAGCAGCGAGGGACAGAAATACGAGCAGTACTTC. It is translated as CASSEGQKYEQYF.

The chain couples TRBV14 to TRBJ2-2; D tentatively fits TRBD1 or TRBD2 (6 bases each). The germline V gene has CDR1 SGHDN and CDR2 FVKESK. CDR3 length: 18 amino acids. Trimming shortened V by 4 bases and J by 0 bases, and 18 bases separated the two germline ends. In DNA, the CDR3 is TGTGCCAGCAGCCTTGGGCTCCCGGGGGCCGCGAACACCGGGGAGCTGTTTTTT. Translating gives CASSLGLPGAANTGELFF.

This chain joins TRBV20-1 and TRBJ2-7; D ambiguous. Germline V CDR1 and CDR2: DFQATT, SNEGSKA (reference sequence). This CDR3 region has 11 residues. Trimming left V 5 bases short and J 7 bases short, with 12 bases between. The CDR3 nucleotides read TGCAGTGCTGGGTTCGGGCGGGAGCAGTACTTC. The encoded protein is CSAGFGREQYF.

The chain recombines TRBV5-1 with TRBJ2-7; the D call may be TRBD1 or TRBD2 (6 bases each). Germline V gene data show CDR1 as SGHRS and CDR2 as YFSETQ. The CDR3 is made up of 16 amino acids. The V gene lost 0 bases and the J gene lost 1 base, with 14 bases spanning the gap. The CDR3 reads CASSLGGAQGSYEQYF. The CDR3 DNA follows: TGCGCCAGCAGCTTGGGGGGGGCGCAGGGTTCCTACGAGCAGTACTTC. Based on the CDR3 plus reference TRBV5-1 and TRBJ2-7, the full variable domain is KAGVTQTPRYLIKTRGQQVTLSCSPISGHRSVSWYQQTPGQGLQFLFEYFSETQRNKGNFPGRFSGRQFSNSRSEMNVSTLELGDSALYLCASSLGGAQGSYEQYFGPGTRLTVT.

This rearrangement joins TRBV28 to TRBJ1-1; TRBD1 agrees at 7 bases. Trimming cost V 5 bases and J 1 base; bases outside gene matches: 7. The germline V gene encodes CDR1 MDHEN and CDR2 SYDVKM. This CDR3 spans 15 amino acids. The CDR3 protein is CASSRSGGPNTEAFF. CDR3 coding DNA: TGTGCCAGCAGTCGATCAGGGGGACCGAACACTGAAGCTTTCTTT.

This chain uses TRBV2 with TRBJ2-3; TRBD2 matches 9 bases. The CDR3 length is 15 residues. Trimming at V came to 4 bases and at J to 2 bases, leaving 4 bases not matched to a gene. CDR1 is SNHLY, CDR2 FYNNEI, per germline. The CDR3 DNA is TGTGCCAGCAGTGGGGGACTAGCCCCCACAGATACGCAGTATTTT. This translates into CASSGGLAPTDTQYF.

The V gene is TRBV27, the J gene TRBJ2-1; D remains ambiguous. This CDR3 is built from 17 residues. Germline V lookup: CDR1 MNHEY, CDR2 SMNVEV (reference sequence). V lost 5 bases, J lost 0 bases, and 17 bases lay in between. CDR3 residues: CASSPRLIQSSYNEQFF. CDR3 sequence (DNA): TGTGCCAGCAGTCCTAGACTGATCCAAAGCTCCTACAATGAGCAGTTCTTC.

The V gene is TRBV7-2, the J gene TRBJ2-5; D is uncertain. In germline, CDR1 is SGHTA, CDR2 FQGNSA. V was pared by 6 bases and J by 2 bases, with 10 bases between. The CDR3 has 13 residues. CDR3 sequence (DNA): TGTGCCAGCAGTTGGGGTCAACAAGAGACCCAGTACTTC. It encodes CASSWGQQETQYF.

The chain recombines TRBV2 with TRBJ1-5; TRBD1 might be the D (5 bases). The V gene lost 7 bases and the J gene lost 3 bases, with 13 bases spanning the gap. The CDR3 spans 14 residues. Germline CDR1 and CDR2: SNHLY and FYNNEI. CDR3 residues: CASMLGTPNQPQHF. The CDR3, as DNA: TGTGCCAGCATGTTAGGGACCCCCAATCAGCCCCAGCATTTT.

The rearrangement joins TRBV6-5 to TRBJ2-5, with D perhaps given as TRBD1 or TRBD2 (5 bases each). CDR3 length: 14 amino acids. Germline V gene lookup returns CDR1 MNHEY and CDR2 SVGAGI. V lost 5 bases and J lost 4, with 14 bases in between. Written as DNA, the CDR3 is TGTGCCAGCAGTCGGGACGGGTCCTTAGAGACCCAGTACTTC. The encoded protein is CASSRDGSLETQYF.

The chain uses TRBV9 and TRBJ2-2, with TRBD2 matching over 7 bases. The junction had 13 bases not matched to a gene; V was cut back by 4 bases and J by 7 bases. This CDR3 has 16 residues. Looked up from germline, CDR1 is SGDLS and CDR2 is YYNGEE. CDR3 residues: CASSSRGEGRVGELFF. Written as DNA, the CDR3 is TGTGCCAGCAGCTCCCGGGGGGAGGGCCGTGTCGGGGAGCTGTTTTTT.

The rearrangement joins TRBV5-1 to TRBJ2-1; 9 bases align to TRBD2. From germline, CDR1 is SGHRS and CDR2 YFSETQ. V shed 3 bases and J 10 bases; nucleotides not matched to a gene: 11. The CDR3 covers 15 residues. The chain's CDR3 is CASSWAPSGGTEQFF. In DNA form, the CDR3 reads TGCGCCAGCAGCTGGGCCCCCAGCGGGGGGACGGAGCAGTTCTTC.

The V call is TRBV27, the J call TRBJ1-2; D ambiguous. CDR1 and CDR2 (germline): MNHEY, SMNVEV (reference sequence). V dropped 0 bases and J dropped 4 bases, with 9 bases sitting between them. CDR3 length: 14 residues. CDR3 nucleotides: TGTGCCAGCAGTTTATCGGGAAACTTCTATGGCTACACCTTC. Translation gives CASSLSGNFYGYTF.

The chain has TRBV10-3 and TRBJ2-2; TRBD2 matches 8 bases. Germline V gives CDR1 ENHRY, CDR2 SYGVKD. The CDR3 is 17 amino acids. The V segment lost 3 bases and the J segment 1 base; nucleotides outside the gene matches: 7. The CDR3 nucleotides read TGTGCCATCAGTGAATGGGGGCTAGCGGGGAACACCGGGGAGCTGTTTTTT. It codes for CAISEWGLAGNTGELFF.

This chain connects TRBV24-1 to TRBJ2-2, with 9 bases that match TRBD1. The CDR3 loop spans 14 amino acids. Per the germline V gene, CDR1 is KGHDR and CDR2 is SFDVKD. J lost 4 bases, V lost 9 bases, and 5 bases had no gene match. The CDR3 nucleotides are TGTGCCACCCGGGACAGGGATATCACCGGGGAGCTGTTTTTT. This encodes CATRDRDITGELFF.

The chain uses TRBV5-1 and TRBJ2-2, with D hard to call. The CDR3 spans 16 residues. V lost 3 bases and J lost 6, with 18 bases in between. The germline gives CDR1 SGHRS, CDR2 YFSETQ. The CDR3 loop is CASSSRNTLGPGELFF. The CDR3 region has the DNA TGCGCCAGCAGCTCCCGGAATACGTTAGGGCCCGGGGAGCTGTTTTTT.

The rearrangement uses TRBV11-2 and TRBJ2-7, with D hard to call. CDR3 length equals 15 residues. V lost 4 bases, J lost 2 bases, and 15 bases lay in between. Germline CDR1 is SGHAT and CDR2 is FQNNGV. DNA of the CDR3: TGTGCCAGCAGCTCTTCGTCCCTACGTGCCTACGAGCAGTACTTC. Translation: CASSSSSLRAYEQYF.

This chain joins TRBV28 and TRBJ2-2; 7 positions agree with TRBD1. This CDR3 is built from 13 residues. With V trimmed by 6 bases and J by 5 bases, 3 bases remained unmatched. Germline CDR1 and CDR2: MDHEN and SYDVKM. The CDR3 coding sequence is TGTGCCAGCAGGTCACAGGGGACCGGGGAGCTGTTTTTT. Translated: CASRSQGTGELFF.

CDR3 sequence (DNA): TGTGCCAGTAAACGTGGGACTGTGGGAAATGAAAAACTGTTTTTT. Its translation is CASKRGTVGNEKLFF. The rearrangement links TRBV19 to TRBJ1-4; maybe TRBD1 (5 bases). Germline CDR1 and CDR2: LNHDA and SQIVND (reference sequence). V lost 7 bases to trimming and J lost 5 bases, with 17 bases between them. This CDR3 contains 15 residues.

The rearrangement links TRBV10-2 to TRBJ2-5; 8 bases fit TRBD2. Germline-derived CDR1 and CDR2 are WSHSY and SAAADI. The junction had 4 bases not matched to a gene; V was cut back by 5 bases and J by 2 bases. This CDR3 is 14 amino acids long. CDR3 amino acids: CASSLAGPQETQYF. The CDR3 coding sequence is TGCGCCAGCAGTCTAGCGGGCCCACAAGAGACCCAGTACTTC.

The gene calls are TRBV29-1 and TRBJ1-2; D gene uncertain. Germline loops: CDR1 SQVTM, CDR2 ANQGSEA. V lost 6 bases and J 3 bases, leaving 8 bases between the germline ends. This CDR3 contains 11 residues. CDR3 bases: TGCAGCGTGGCGGGCTACTATGGCTACACCTTC. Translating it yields CSVAGYYGYTF.

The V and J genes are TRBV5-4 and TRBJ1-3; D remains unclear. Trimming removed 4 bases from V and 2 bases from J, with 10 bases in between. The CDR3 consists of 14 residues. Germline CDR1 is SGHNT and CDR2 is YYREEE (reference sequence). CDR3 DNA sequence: TGTGCCAGCAGCACCGCCCGGGCTGGAAACACCATATATTTT. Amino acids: CASSTARAGNTIYF.